Below are 3 T cell receptor beta chains sequenced from a single sample in a study of blood T cell repertoires in COVID-19. TCRdb keeps only in-frame clones here, not all; method: immunoSEQ multiplex PCR. The repertoire holds more than 90,000 clones, with approximately 80% as singletons. Sequenced material: peripheral blood. These receptors were collected from a woman aged 65 to 85 with acute or convalescent COVID-19.

The J gene is TRBJ2-5, the V gene TRBV5-1, with TRBD2 matching 8 bases. The V gene's germline CDR1 is SGHRS and CDR2 YFSETQ. This CDR3 contains 16 residues. V trimming: 5 bases; J trimming: 4 bases; junction bases outside the gene matches: 13. The CDR3 bases are TGCGCCAGCAGGTCCGGGGGGGGACGAGTGGGAGAGACCCAGTACTTC. As protein: CASRSGGGRVGETQYF.

V is TRBV20-1 and J is TRBJ2-1; D uncertain. Trimming left V 5 bases short and J 3 bases short, with 5 bases between. The CDR3 extends over 11 amino acids. Germline loops: CDR1 DFQATT, CDR2 SNEGSKA (reference sequence). CDR3 nucleotide sequence: TGCAGTGCTGGCAACTACAATGAGCAGTTCTTC. Translated, it gives CSAGNYNEQFF.

The genes are TRBV3-1 (or the pseudogene TRBV3-2) and TRBJ2-2, with D perhaps TRBD2 (6 bases). Trimming pared 4 bases from V and 6 bases from J, leaving 15 bases between. Germline CDR1 and CDR2: LGHDT and YNNKEL (reference sequence). This CDR3 is 15 amino acids long. CDR3: CASSPRGGSSGELFF. DNA for the CDR3: TGTGCCAGCAGCCCCCGAGGAGGGAGCTCCGGGGAGCTGTTTTTT.